The 14 T cell receptor beta chains below come from one sample, sequenced in a study of response to subunit inactivated influenza vaccine. TCRdb re-analysed the RT-PCR reads in MiXCR, keeping a single row per CDR3 protein. The table records about 700,000 distinct CDR3 sequences, about 14% of them present only once. The starting material was PBMCs from blood, obtained around two weeks before vaccination. The receptors here all came from a man aged 50 or older who received an inactivated influenza vaccine.

This clonotype was detected once. The CDR3 protein is CSARDSRGISYEQYF. DNA of the CDR3: TGCAGTGCTAGAGATTCGCGGGGGATCTCCTACGAGCAGTACTTC. This chain connects TRBV20-1 to TRBJ2-7, with TRBD2 matching 7 bases. This CDR3 spans 15 amino acids. The trim removed 0 bases at V and 0 bases at J, leaving 5 bases unmatched. CDR1 and CDR2 from the germline V gene are DFQATT and SNEGSKA (reference sequence).

This chain connects TRBV27 to TRBJ2-7; 11 bases are a match to TRBD2. V shed 6 bases and J 1 base; nucleotides not matched to a gene: 11. The length of the CDR3 is 17 residues. In germline, CDR1 is MNHEY, CDR2 SMNVEV (reference sequence). CDR3 nucleotide sequence: TGTGCCAGCAGGCGCCGCGCGGGGACTAGCGGTTCCTACGAGCAGTACTTC. Residues: CASRRRAGTSGSYEQYF.

The chain has TRBV10-3 and TRBJ1-1; TRBD1 is a possible D gene (5 bases). The V gene lost 8 bases and the J gene lost 8 bases, with 15 bases spanning the gap. Germline lookup yields CDR1 ENHRY and CDR2 SYGVKD. The CDR3 covers 12 residues. The CDR3 bases are TGTGCCATCGGGGACCGGGGTAGAGAAGCTTTCTTT. It translates to CAIGDRGREAFF.

V and J are TRBV5-6 and TRBJ2-7; the match to TRBD1 covers 11 bases. There are 16 residues in the CDR3. The trim removed 5 bases at V and 3 bases at J, leaving 10 bases unmatched. CDR1 and CDR2 from the germline V gene are SGHDT and YYEEEE. This chain's CDR3 is CASSSAGTGGFYEQYF. CDR3 sequence (DNA): TGTGCCAGCAGTTCAGCCGGGACAGGGGGTTTCTACGAGCAGTACTTC. The variable domain in full, with the rest retrieved from reference TRBV5-6 and TRBJ2-7, is DAGVTQSPTHLIKTRGQQVTLRCSPKSGHDTVSWYQQALGQGPQFIFQYYEEEERQRGNFPDRFSGHQFPNYSSELNVNALLLGDSALYLCASSSAGTGGFYEQYFGPGTRLTVT.

This clonotype was counted only a few times. The DNA of the CDR3 is TGCGCCAGCAGCTTGAATGGGGGCAATGAGCAGTTCTTC. Protein product: CASSLNGGNEQFF. The V call is TRBV5-1, the J call TRBJ2-1; either TRBD1 or TRBD2 may fit D (5 bases each). The CDR3 sequence is 13 residues long. Trimming stripped 1 base from V and 6 bases from J, with 8 bases between. CDR1 and CDR2 (germline): SGHRS, YFSETQ. Full variable domain (missing parts from reference TRBV5-1 and TRBJ2-1): KAGVTQTPRYLIKTRGQQVTLSCSPISGHRSVSWYQQTPGQGLQFLFEYFSETQRNKGNFPGRFSGRQFSNSRSEMNVSTLELGDSALYLCASSLNGGNEQFFGPGTRLTVL.

The V and J genes are TRBV10-3 and TRBJ1-2; D is unresolved. Germline V gives CDR1 ENHRY, CDR2 SYGVKD. V lost 0 bases, J lost 2 bases, and 13 bases lay in between. The CDR3 length is 16 residues. CDR3 nucleotides: TGTGCCATCAGTGAGTCCCTGTCGACACCGAACTATGGCTACACCTTC. Its translation is CAISESLSTPNYGYTF.

This clonotype was counted ten times or more. The V and J genes are TRBV27 and TRBJ2-2; no reliable D call. The V and J ends lost 3 bases and 3 bases respectively, with 5 bases between them. Germline CDR1 and CDR2: MNHEY and SMNVEV (reference sequence). The length of the CDR3 is 13 residues. CDR3 region: CASSFLDTGELFF. In nucleotides, the CDR3 is TGTGCCAGCAGTTTTTTGGACACCGGGGAGCTGTTTTTT.

This clonotype was counted a few times. The gene calls are TRBV5-5 and TRBJ1-1; D unclear. Trimming shortened V by 5 bases and J by 5 bases, and 13 bases separated the two germline ends. The CDR3 runs to 13 residues. The germline CDR1 and CDR2 sequences are SGHKS and YYEKEE (reference sequence). CDR3 protein: CASRGQVGTEAFF. CDR3 nucleotides: TGTGCCAGCAGAGGCCAGGTTGGGACTGAAGCTTTCTTT.

This clonotype was observed at least ten times. The genes are TRBV12-3 or TRBV12-4 and TRBJ2-2; 7 bases agree with TRBD1. The CDR3 is made up of 15 amino acids. V was pared by 3 bases and J by 5 bases, with 6 bases of the junction left unmatched. CDR3 sequence: CASSFRQGFTGELFF. The CDR3 DNA sequence: TGTGCCAGCAGTTTCAGACAGGGTTTTACCGGGGAGCTGTTTTTT.

This clonotype was detected many times. V gene TRBV12-3 or TRBV12-4 combines with J gene TRBJ2-1, with 10 bases fitting TRBD2. The CDR3 is made up of 13 amino acids. V lost 5 bases, J lost 13 bases, and 8 bases stayed unmatched. The CDR3 DNA reads TGTGCCAGCAGTGACTTTAGCGGGGGGCTTCAGTTCTTC. It specifies CASSDFSGGLQFF.

The chain links TRBV29-1 to TRBJ2-5, with D possibly matching TRBD2 (6 bases). CDR3 length: 11 amino acids. The V end was cut by 6 bases, the J end by 3 bases, with 8 bases between. Germline V gene data show CDR1 as SQVTM and CDR2 as ANQGSEA. The CDR3 region is CSVRGKETQYF. The CDR3 DNA follows: TGCAGCGTGCGGGGTAAAGAGACCCAGTACTTC.

The DNA for the CDR3 is TGTGCCAGCTTACTTAGCGGGCGGTCAGATACGCAGTATTTT. Translated: CASLLSGRSDTQYF. The rearrangement joins TRBV6-2 or TRBV6-3 to TRBJ2-3, with 7 bases that match TRBD2. With 8 bases clipped from V and 4 bases from J, the junction kept 9 bases outside the gene matches. This CDR3 is built from 14 residues. Germline V lookup: CDR1 MNHEY, CDR2 SVGEGT.

This clonotype was seen a handful of times. The chain combines TRBV27 with TRBJ2-7, with 12 bases aligning to TRBD1. The length of the CDR3 is 17 residues. CDR1 MNHEY and CDR2 SMNVEV come from the germline V gene (reference sequence). V lost 5 bases, J lost 4 bases, and 12 bases stayed unmatched. CDR3 sequence: CASSLLPGQGAGYEQYF. DNA of the CDR3: TGTGCCAGCAGTCTACTCCCGGGACAGGGGGCGGGGTACGAGCAGTACTTC.

The gene calls are TRBV6-5 and TRBJ1-1; D is perhaps TRBD1 (5 bases). This CDR3 region has 15 residues. V lost 0 bases and J 6 bases, leaving 14 bases between the germline ends. Germline assignment: CDR1 MNHEY and CDR2 SVGAGI. CDR3 amino acids: CASSYSGGVGAEAFF. As DNA, the CDR3 is TGTGCCAGCAGTTACTCGGGAGGGGTGGGCGCTGAAGCTTTCTTT.